This TCR beta chain was obtained from a study of beta chain features in type 1 diabetes. Of the isolated RNA, all was reverse transcribed, and so the sequenced material was expressed TCRB transcripts. TCRdb's table, derived via immunoSEQ multiplex PCR, lists solely in-frame clones and lacks some. The data show some 410,000 clones, about 14% seen once. J gave up 4 bases and V 5 bases, and 2 bases lay outside the gene matches. Germline V gene lookup returns CDR1 MNHNS and CDR2 SASEGT. The length of the CDR3 is 13 residues. Study-level points and caveats: A moderate, significant TCRB CDR3 shortening appeared in type 1 diabetes across four CD4+ subsets.

On this clone itself: Antigen: not known.

This TCR derives from a man in his thirties or forties in good health. Sequencing used naive CD4+ T cells from blood. This rearrangement joins TRBV6-1 to TRBJ2-1, with 7 bases lining up with TRBD1. The DNA of the CDR3 is TGTGCCAGCAGTTTGGGACAGTACAATGAGCAGTTCTTC. This translates into CASSLGQYNEQFF.